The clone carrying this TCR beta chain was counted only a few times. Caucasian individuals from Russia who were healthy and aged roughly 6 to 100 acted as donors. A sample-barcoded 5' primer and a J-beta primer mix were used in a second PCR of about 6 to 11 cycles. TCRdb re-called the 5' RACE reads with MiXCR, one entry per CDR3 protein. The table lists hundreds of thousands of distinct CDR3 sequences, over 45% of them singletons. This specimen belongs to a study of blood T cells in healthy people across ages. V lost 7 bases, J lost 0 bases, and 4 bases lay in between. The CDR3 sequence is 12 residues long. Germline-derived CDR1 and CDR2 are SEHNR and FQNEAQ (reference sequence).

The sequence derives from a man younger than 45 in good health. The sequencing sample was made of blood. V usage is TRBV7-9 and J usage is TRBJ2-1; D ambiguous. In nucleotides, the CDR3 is TGTGCCAGCACTAGCTCCTACAATGAGCAGTTCTTC. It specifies CASTSSYNEQFF.